The clone carrying this TCR beta chain is a singleton in its sample. The CDR3 has 15 amino acids. After removal of 3 bases from V and 3 bases from J, the junction contained 4 bases not matched to a gene. Germline V gene sequence: CDR1 SGDLS, CDR2 YYNGEE. This sample was taken from a study of cytomegalovirus exposure and HLA in healthy donors. Primers for the PCR totalled 60 Vbeta and 13 Jbeta. Generated by immunoSEQ multiplex PCR, the TCRdb table keeps only in-frame clones and is missing some. The data show some 120,000 clones, with around three quarters seen just once and about 13% held by the top ten.

Sequenced sample: PBMCs. The receptor was derived from a woman in her 40s in good health and CMV-seropositive. V gene TRBV9 combines with J gene TRBJ1-1, with TRBD1 matching 11 bases. The CDR3 loop reads CASSGGTGGHTEAFF. DNA for the CDR3: TGTGCCAGCAGCGGGGGGACAGGGGGACACACTGAAGCTTTCTTT.